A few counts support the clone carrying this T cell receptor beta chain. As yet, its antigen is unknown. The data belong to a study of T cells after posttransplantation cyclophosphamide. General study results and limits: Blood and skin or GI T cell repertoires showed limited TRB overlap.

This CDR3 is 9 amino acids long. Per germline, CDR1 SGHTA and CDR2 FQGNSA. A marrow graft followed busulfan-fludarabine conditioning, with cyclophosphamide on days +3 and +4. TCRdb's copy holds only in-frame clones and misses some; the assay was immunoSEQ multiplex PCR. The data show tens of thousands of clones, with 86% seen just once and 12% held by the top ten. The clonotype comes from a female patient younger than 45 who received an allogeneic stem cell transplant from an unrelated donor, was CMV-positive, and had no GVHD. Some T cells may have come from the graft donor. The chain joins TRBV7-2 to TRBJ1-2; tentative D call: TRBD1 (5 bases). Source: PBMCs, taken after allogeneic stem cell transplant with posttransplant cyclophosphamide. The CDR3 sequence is CAGTYGYTF. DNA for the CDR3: TGTGCAGGGACTTATGGCTACACCTTC. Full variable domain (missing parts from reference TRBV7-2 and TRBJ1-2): GAGVSQSPSNKVTEKGKDVELRCDPISGHTALYWYRQSLGQGLEFLIYFQGNSAPDKSGLPSDRFSAERTGGSVSTLTIQRTQQEDSAVYLCAGTYGYTFGSGTRLTVV.